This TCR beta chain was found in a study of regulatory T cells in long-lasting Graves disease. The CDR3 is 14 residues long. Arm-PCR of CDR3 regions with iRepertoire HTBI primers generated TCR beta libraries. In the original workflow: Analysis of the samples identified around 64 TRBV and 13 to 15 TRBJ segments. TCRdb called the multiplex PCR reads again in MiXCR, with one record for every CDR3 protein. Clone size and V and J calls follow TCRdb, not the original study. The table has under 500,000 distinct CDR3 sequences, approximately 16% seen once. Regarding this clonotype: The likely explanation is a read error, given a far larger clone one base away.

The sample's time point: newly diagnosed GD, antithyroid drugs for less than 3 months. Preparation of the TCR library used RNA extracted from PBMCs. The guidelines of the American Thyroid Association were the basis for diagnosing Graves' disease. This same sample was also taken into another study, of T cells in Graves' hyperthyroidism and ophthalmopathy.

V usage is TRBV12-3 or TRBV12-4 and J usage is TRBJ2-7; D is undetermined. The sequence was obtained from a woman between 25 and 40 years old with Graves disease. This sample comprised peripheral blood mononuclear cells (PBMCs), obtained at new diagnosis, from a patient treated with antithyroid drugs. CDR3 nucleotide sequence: TGTACCAGCAGTTTGGGTGTAGGCAGCTACGAGCAGTACTTC. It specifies CTSSLGVGSYEQYF.